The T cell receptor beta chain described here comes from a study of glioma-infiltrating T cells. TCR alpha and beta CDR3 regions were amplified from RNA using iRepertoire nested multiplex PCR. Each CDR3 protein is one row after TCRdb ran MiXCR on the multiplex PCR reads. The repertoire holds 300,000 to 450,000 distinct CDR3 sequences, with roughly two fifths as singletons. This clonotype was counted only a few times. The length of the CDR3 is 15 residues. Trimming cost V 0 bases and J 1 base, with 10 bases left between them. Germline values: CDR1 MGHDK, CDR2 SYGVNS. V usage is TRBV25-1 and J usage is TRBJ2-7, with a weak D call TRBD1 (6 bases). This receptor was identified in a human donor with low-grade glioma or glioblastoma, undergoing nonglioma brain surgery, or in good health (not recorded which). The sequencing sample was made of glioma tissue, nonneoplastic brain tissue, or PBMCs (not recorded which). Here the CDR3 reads CASSEYGTNSYEQYF. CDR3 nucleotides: TGTGCCAGCAGTGAATACGGGACAAATTCCTACGAGCAGTACTTC.